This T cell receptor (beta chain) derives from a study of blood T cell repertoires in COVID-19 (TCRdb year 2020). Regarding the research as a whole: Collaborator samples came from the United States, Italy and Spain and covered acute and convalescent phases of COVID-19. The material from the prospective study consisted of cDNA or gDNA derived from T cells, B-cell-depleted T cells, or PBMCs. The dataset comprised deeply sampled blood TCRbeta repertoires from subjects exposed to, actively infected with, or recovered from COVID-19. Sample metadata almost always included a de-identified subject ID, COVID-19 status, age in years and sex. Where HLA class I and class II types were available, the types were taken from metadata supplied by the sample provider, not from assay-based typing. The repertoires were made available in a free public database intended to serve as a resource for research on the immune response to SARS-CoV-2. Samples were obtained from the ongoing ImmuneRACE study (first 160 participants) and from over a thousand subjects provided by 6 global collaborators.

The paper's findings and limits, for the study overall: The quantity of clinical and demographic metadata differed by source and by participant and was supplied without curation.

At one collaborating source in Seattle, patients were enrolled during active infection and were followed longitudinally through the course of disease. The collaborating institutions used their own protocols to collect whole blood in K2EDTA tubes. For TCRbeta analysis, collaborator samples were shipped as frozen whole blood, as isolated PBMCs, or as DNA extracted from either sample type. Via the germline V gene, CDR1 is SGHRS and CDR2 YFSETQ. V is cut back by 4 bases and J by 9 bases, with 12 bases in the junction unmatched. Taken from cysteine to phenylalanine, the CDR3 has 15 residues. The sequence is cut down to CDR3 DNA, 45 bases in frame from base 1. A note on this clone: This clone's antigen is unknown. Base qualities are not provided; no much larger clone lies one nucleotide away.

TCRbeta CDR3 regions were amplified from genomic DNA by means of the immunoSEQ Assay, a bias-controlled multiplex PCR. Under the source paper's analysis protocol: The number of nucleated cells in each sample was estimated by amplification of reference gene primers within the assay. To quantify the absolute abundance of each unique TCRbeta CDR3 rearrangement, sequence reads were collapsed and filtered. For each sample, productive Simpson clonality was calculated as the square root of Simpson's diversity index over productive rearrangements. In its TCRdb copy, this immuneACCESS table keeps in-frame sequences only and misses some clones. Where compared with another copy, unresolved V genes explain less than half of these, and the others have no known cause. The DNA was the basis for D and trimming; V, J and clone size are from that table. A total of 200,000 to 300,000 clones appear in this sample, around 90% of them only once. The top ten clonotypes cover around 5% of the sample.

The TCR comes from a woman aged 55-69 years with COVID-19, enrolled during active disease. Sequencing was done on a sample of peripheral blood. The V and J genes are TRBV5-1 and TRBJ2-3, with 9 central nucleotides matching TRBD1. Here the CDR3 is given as CASSPPGQGSFTQYF. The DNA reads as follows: TGCGCCAGCAGCCCCCCGGGACAGGGTAGTTTCACGCAGTATTTT. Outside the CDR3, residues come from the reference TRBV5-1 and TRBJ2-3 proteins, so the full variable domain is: KAGVTQTPRYLIKTRGQQVTLSCSPISGHRSVSWYQQTPGQGLQFLFEYFSETQRNKGNFPGRFSGRQFSNSRSEMNVSTLELGDSALYLCASSPPGQGSFTQYFGPGTRLTVL.